This T cell receptor (beta chain) was profiled in a study of cytomegalovirus exposure and HLA in healthy donors. Study-level findings and limits: The study reported that TCR beta sequences accurately predicted HLA-A and HLA-B alleles in most subjects. When the data were analyzed later, several of the most significant clusters appeared to be linked to common viral pathogens. Only CMV serostatus was available as immune exposure information.

It was healthy bone marrow donors who served as donors. The PCR contained 60 Vbeta and 13 Jbeta primers. The method was immunoSEQ multiplex PCR; TCRdb's version includes in-frame clones alone and lacks a portion of them. The sample records 150,000 to 200,000 clones, 84% being singletons. Of note for this clone: Antigen unknown.

The sample was PBMCs. The TCR comes from a middle-aged man in good health and CMV-seropositive.

DNA of the CDR3: TGTGCCAGCAGCGCGGCCGGGGTGTCCACTGAAGCTTTCTTT. Translating it yields CASSAAGVSTEAFF. The rearrangement uses TRBV7-9 and TRBJ1-1; unclear D gene. CDR3 size: 14 residues. The germline V and J ends were trimmed by 5 bases and 4 bases, with 14 bases remaining between them. The germline CDR1 and CDR2 sequences are SEHNR and FQNEAQ (reference sequence).